This T cell receptor beta chain was retrieved from a study of blood T cells in healthy people across ages. Points from the study as a whole: In long-lived donors, naive CD4+ cell counts and diversity exceeded those of aged donors.

The CDR3 contains 14 residues. Germline lookup yields CDR1 KGHSH and CDR2 LQKENI. A note on this clonotype: The antigen remains undetermined. One end of the junction fails to match germline, which may point to a read error.

PCR was performed a second time for about 6 to 12 cycles using a sample-barcoded 5' primer and a J-beta primer mix. TCRdb used MiXCR to reprocess the 5' RACE reads, holding one entry per CDR3 protein. The sample holds 750,000 to 1,000,000 distinct CDR3 sequences; 29% are singletons and the top ten take 10% to 13%. These same records also appear under a second study, on T cells of mothers and their children. From that second work: Samples were provided by three healthy Caucasian mothers and their six children. TCR recombination output is shaped by thymic selection similarly in related and unrelated pairs. Versus unrelated pairs, overlap was slightly higher in related mother-child pairs, without reaching significance.

Material: blood. The chain couples TRBV18 to TRBJ1-5, with a possible D match to TRBD1 (6 bases). The receptor's source is a woman in her forties in good health. CDR3 sequence: CTSSPQGSNQPQHF. CDR3 nucleotide sequence: TGTACCAGCTCACCACAGGGCAGCAATCAGCCCCAGCATTTT.